Detailed here is one T cell receptor beta chain. TCRdb re-derived calls from the RT-PCR reads in MiXCR, one entry per CDR3 protein. The sample shows fewer than 800,000 distinct CDR3 sequences, about 14% of them seen only once. The source of this sequence is a female donor in good health, serving as a healthy control. The material sequenced was memory CD4+ T cells from blood.

CDR3 DNA sequence: TGCGCCAGCAGCTTCGCGGGTTCGAGCAATCAGCCCCAGCATTTT. This encodes CASSFAGSSNQPQHF. This chain links TRBV5-1 with TRBJ1-5; no definite D call. The germline V and J ends were trimmed by 2 bases and 1 base, with 10 bases remaining between them. Per germline, CDR1 SGHRS and CDR2 YFSETQ. This CDR3 contains 15 residues.